This T cell receptor (beta chain) was sequenced in a study of cytomegalovirus exposure and HLA in healthy donors. About the research overall: Across a few hundred genotyped donors, over 70% landed in the Caucasian-associated ancestry cluster.

Whole-study findings and limits: When analyzed later, a missense DCLRE1C variant was found to be linked to TCR beta V- and J-gene trimming. Follow-up analysis found HLA locus-dependent TCR association rates, highest for DRB1 and lowest for HLA-C.

To note about this clone: Its cognate antigen is unknown.

This PCR relied on a set of 60 Vbeta primers and 13 Jbeta primers. Using immunoSEQ multiplex PCR, the repertoire was profiled, and TCRdb retains in-frame clones only, with some absent. The data show approximately 150,000 clones, approximately 80% seen once. The receptor's source is a male donor in good health and CMV-seropositive. Material for sequencing was PBMCs.

CDR3 nucleotides: TGCGCCAGCAGCCGAGCGGGTCCCCGGGAGACCCAGTACTTC. It is translated as CASSRAGPRETQYF. V and J are TRBV5-1 and TRBJ2-5, with D maybe TRBD2 (6 bases). The germline CDR1 and CDR2 sequences are SGHRS and YFSETQ. The V gene lost 4 bases and the J gene lost 5 bases, with 15 bases spanning the gap. The CDR3 contains 14 residues.